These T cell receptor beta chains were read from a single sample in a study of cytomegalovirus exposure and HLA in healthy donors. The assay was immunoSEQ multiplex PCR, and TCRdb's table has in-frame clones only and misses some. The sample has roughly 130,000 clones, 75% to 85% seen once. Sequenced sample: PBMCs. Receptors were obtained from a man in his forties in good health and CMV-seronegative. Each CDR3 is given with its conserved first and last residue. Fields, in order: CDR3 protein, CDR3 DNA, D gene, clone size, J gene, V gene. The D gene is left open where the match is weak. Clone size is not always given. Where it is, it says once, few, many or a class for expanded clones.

CASSIIGRGDGQPQHF,TGTGCCAGTAGTATAATCGGCAGGGGTGACGGGCAGCCCCAGCATTTT,-,-,TRBJ1-5,TRBV19
CASSFGLVNQPQHF,TGTGCCAGCAGTTTTGGACTGGTCAATCAGCCCCAGCATTTT,-,-,TRBJ1-5,TRBV28
CARAGLAGVTQYF,TGTGCCAGGGCGGGACTAGCGGGAGTCACGCAGTATTTT,TRBD2,-,TRBJ2-3,TRBV28
CASSPWGGQEYEQYF,TGTGCCAGTAGTCCCTGGGGAGGACAAGAATACGAGCAGTACTTC,-,-,TRBJ2-7,TRBV19
CASNLSDIQWNTIYF,TGTGCCAGCAACCTATCGGACATCCAGTGGAACACCATATATTTT,-,-,TRBJ1-3,TRBV27
CASSPGTGKETQYF,TGTGCCAGCTCACCCGGGACAGGAAAAGAGACCCAGTACTTC,TRBD1,-,TRBJ2-5,TRBV18
CASSLDGSKGETQYF,TGCGCCAGCAGCTTGGATGGGTCCAAGGGGGAGACCCAGTACTTC,-,-,TRBJ2-5,TRBV5-1
CASSDPAGEYEQYF,TGTGCCAGCTCAGATCCGGCGGGGGAGTACGAGCAGTACTTC,TRBD2,-,TRBJ2-7,TRBV28
CASTHQFRGITGELFF,TGTGCCAGCACCCACCAATTTAGGGGTATCACCGGGGAGCTGTTTTTT,-,-,TRBJ2-2,TRBV2
CASSFGMEGYEQYF,TGTGCCAGCAGCTTCGGTATGGAGGGCTACGAGCAGTACTTC,-,-,TRBJ2-7,TRBV11-2
CASTQSVQETQYF,TGTGCCAGCACACAGTCGGTACAAGAGACCCAGTACTTC,-,-,TRBJ2-5,TRBV25-1
CASSLGGIWHNEQFF,TGTGCCAGCAGCTTAGGAGGGATCTGGCACAATGAGCAGTTCTTC,-,-,TRBJ2-1,TRBV7-8
CASSLGGSGFYEQYF,TGTGCCAGCAGCTTGGGTGGGTCAGGCTTCTACGAGCAGTACTTC,-,-,TRBJ2-7,TRBV5-6
CASSTGLNYEQYF,TGTGCCAGCAGCACGGGACTAAACTACGAGCAGTACTTC,TRBD2,once,TRBJ2-7,TRBV11-2
CASSLASPGTEAFF,TGTGCCAGCAGCCTCGCCTCCCCCGGCACTGAAGCTTTCTTT,-,-,TRBJ1-1,TRBV2
CASSSPTAPGTQYF,TGTGCCAGCAGTTCCCCAACCGCCCCGGGGACCCAGTACTTC,-,-,TRBJ2-5,TRBV5-4
CASSQGATEGTDTQYF,TGCGCCAGCAGCCAAGGCGCCACGGAGGGCACAGATACGCAGTATTTT,-,-,TRBJ2-3,TRBV4-1
CAGLTGVSYEQYF,TGTGCCGGATTGACAGGGGTTTCCTACGAGCAGTACTTC,TRBD1,-,TRBJ2-7,TRBV30
CASSGRQGEESGYTF,TGTGCCAGCAGCGGCAGACAGGGAGAGGAATCTGGCTACACCTTC,TRBD1,once,TRBJ1-2,TRBV7-8
CASSLGTSGGVADTQYF,TGTGCCAGCAGCCTAGGGACTAGCGGGGGGGTGGCAGATACGCAGTATTTT,TRBD2,-,TRBJ2-3,TRBV2
CASRDSFSEAFF,TGTGCCAGTAGGGACAGTTTCTCTGAAGCTTTCTTT,-,-,TRBJ1-1,TRBV19
CASSMGTGAYEQYF,TGTGCCAGTAGTATGGGGACAGGGGCCTACGAGCAGTACTTC,TRBD1,-,TRBJ2-7,TRBV19
CAISDRDRGSNTEAFF,TGTGCCATCAGTGATAGGGACAGGGGCTCGAACACTGAAGCTTTCTTT,TRBD1,once,TRBJ1-1,TRBV10-3
CASSYSTGAETQYF,TGTGCCAGCAGTTACTCGACAGGGGCTGAGACCCAGTACTTC,TRBD1,few,TRBJ2-5,TRBV6-6
CASSVGAGFTDTQYF,TGTGCCAGCAGCGTAGGAGCGGGGTTCACAGATACGCAGTATTTT,TRBD2,-,TRBJ2-3,TRBV9
CASSQIEWASGTYEQYF,TGCGCCAGCAGCCAAATCGAATGGGCTAGCGGGACCTACGAGCAGTACTTC,TRBD2,-,TRBJ2-7,TRBV4-1
CASSPSWATGGYTF,TGTGCCAGCTCACCATCTTGGGCTACAGGCGGCTACACCTTC,-,-,TRBJ1-2,TRBV18
CASSRRTSGSLGTGELFF,TGCGCCAGCAGTCGGAGGACTAGCGGGAGCCTGGGCACCGGGGAGCTGTTTTTT,TRBD2,-,TRBJ2-2,TRBV23-1
CASSSQENQLQHF,TGTGCCAGCAGCTCACAGGAGAATCAGCTCCAGCATTTT,-,-,TRBJ1-5,TRBV7-2
CASSVVTQGEQYF,TGTGCCAGCAGCGTAGTTACCCAGGGCGAGCAGTACTTC,-,-,TRBJ2-7,TRBV7-2
CASRSPGEETQYF,TGTGCCAGCAGATCCCCTGGGGAGGAGACCCAGTACTTC,-,-,TRBJ2-5,TRBV6-5
CASSPGASNTGELFF,TGTGCCAGCTCACCAGGGGCTTCGAACACCGGGGAGCTGTTTTTT,-,-,TRBJ2-2,TRBV18